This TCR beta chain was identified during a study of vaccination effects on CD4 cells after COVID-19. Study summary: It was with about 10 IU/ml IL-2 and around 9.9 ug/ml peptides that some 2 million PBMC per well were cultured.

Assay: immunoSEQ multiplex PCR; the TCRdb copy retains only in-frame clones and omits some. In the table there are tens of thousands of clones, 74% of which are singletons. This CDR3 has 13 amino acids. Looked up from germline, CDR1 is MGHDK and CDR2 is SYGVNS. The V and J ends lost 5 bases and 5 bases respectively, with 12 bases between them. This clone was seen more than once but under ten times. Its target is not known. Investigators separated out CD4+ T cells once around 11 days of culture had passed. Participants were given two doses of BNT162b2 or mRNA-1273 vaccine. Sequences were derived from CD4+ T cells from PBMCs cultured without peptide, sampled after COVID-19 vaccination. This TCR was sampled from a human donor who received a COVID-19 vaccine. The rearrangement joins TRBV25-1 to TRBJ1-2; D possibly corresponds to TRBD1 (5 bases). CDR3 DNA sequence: TGTGCCAGCAGTTTTCAGGGAACGTATGGCTACACCTTC. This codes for CASSFQGTYGYTF.